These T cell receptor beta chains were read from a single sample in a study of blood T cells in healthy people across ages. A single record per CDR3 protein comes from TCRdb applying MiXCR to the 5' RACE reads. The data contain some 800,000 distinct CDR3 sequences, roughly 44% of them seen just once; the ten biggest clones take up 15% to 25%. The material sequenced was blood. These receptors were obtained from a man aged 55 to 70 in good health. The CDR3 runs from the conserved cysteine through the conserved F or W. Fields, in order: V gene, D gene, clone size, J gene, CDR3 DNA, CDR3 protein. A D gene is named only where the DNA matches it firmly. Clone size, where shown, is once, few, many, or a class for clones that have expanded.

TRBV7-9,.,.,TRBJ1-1,TGTGCCAGCAGCGTGAGGGGGACTGAAGCTTTCTTT,CASSVRGTEAFF
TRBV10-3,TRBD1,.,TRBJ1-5,TGTGCCATCGCCACGACAGGGCAAAATCAGCCCCAGCATTTT,CAIATTGQNQPQHF
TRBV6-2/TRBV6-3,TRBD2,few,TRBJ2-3,TGTGCCAGCAGTGACCAGCGGGGGGGCCTTCGTACAGATACGCAGTATTTT,CASSDQRGGLRTDTQYF
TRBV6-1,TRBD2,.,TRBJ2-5,TGTGCCAGCAGTGAAGTAAGGGGCCGGGGGGAAGAGACCCAGTACTTC,CASSEVRGRGEETQYF
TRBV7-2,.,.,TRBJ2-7,TGTGCCAGCAGCTTAGGGCTCCAACTAACTAACTACGAGCAGTACTTC,CASSLGLQLTNYEQYF
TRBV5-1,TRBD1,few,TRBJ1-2,TGCGCCAGCAGCTTGACTACCGAGGGGGCGGACTATGGCTACACCTTC,CASSLTTEGADYGYTF
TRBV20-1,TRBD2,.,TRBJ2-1,TGCAGTGCTAGTAAGCGGGGGGCCCCTACTGAGCAGTTCTTC,CSASKRGAPTEQFF
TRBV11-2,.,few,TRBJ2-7,TGTGCCAGCAGCTTAGTAGCTTCTCTCGAGCAGTACTTC,CASSLVASLEQYF
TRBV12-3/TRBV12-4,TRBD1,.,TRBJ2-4,TGTGCCAGCAGTTTAGAGGGGCAGGTGGGACAGAAAAACATTCAGTACTTC,CASSLEGQVGQKNIQYF
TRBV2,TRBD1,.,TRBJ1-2,TGTGCCAGCAGTAAACAGGGGGCGAAGAACTATGGCTACACCTTC,CASSKQGAKNYGYTF
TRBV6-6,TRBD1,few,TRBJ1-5,TGTGCCAGCAGTTACTCGGGCCAGGGGGCAGGCAATCAGCCCCAGCATTTT,CASSYSGQGAGNQPQHF
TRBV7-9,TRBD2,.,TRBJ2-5,TGTGCCAGCAGCTTATTTGGTAGCGGGGCTAAAGAGACCCAGTACTTC,CASSLFGSGAKETQYF
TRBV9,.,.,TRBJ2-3,TGTGCCAGCAGCGTAGCCGGGACCGTGAGCACAGATACGCAGTATTTT,CASSVAGTVSTDTQYF
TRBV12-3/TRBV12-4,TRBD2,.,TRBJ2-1,TGTGCCAGCAGTTTAGGCGCGTGGCGGGGGGCCGGGAATGAGCAGTTCTTC,CASSLGAWRGAGNEQFF
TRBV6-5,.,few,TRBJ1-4,TGTGCCAGCAGTTACGGGGCTTCGGAAAAACTGTTTTTT,CASSYGASEKLFF
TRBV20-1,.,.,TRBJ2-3,TGCAGTGCTCAACACACAGATACGCAGTATTTT,CSAQHTDTQYF
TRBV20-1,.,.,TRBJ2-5,TGCAGTGCTAGAGACGGACAGATTGGGACCCAGTACTTC,CSARDGQIGTQYF
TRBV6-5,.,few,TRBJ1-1,TGTGCCACTCTACAGGGGAACACTGAAGCTTTCTTT,CATLQGNTEAFF
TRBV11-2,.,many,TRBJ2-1,TGTGCCAGCAGCTTGGGTCACAATGAGCAGTTCTTC,CASSLGHNEQFF
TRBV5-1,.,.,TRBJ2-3,TGCGCCAGCAGCTTATGGCCAGGGGCCTCAGATACGCAGTATTTT,CASSLWPGASDTQYF
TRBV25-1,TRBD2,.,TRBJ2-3,TGTGCCAGCAGTGGGACTAGCGGGGGCCCAGATACGCAGTATTTT,CASSGTSGGPDTQYF
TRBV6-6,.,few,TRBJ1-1,TGTGCCAGCAGTTACAATCGGAACACTGAAGCTTTCTTT,CASSYNRNTEAFF
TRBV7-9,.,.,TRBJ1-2,TGTGCCAGCACCTTCGGGGGCGAAAGGGGCTATGGCTACACCTTC,CASTFGGERGYGYTF
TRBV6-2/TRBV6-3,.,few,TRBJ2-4,TGTGCCAGCAGCCCCAATATAGCCAAAAACATTCAGTACTTC,CASSPNIAKNIQYF
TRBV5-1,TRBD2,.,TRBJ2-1,TGCGCCAGCAGCTTGGTCGGGGGGGCCCATGAGCAGTTCTTC,CASSLVGGAHEQFF
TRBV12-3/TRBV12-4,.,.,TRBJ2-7,TGTGCCAGCAGTTTCAGTCGGAGCTCCTACAATGAGCAGTACTTC,CASSFSRSSYNEQYF
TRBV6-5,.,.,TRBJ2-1,TGTGCCACCCCTACGGGAGAGCAGTTCTTC,CATPTGEQFF
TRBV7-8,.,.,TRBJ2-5,TGTGCCAGCAGCGCCTGGGGGACCCAGTACTTC,CASSAWGTQYF
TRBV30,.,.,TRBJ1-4,TGTGCCTGGAGTGTTAGGGGCAAACTGTTTTTT,CAWSVRGKLFF
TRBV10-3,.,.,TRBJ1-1,TGTGCCGTCAGTGCTGGGGTCGACACTGAAGCTTTCTTT,CAVSAGVDTEAFF
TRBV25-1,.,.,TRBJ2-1,TGTGCCAGCATCAAAGGCCCAGAGCAGTTCTTC,CASIKGPEQFF
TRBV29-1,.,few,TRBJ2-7,TGCAGCGTTGAATGGAGACAGGGAGGGGAGCAGTACTTC,CSVEWRQGGEQYF
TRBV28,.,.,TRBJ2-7,TGTGCCAGCACACCCCCAAGGGGCTACGAGCAGTACTTC,CASTPPRGYEQYF
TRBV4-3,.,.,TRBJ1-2,TGCGCCAGCAGCCAAGACTCAACAGGGTTGTTAGGCTACACCTTC,CASSQDSTGLLGYTF
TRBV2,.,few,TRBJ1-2,TGTGCCAGCAGAACAACAGAGAACTATGGCTACACCTTC,CASRTTENYGYTF
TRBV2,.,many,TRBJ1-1,TGTGCCAGCAGTGAAATCGAGGCAACTGAAGCTTTCTTT,CASSEIEATEAFF
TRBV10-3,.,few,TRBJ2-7,TGTGCCACCCGGGGTAGCGGCACCTACGAGCAGTACTTC,CATRGSGTYEQYF
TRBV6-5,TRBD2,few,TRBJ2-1,TGTGCCAGCAGTTCCGGAGGAGCGGGGGACAATGAGCAGTTCTTC,CASSSGGAGDNEQFF
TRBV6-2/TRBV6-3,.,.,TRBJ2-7,TGTGCCAGCAGCCGACAGGTCTACGAGCAGTACTTC,CASSRQVYEQYF
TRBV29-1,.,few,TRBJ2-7,TGCAGCGTTGATATGGCTGGGGGCGGTCAGTACTTC,CSVDMAGGGQYF
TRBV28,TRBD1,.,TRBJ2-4,TGTGCCAGCAGTAGCCGGGACAGGGGGGCTGATCAGTACTTC,CASSSRDRGADQYF
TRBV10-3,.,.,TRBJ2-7,TGTGCCATCAGTGAGGACAGAACGTCTTTCTACGAGCAGTACTTC,CAISEDRTSFYEQYF
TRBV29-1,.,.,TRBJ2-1,TGCAGCGTTGAAGGTCGGGAGCAGTTCTTC,CSVEGREQFF
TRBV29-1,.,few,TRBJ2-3,TGCAGCGCAATGAGACAGACAGATACGCAGTATTTT,CSAMRQTDTQYF
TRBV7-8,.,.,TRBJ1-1,TGTGCCAGCAGCTTAATGGGGAGAGACACTGAAGCTTTCTTT,CASSLMGRDTEAFF
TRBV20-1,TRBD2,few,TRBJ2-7,TGCAGTGCTAGAGATCCGGGGGGGTCTGGCTACGAGCAGTACTTC,CSARDPGGSGYEQYF
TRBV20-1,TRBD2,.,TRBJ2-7,TGCAGTGCTATCCCGCAAGCGGGGGGTTTCGAGCAGTACTTC,CSAIPQAGGFEQYF